These T cell receptor beta chains were read from a single sample in a study of shared clonotypes between healthy human individuals. Sequencing used immunoSEQ multiplex PCR; TCRdb keeps in-frame clones, though not all of them. This sample has a few million clones, with over 85% found just once. The sample consisted of naive CD4+ T cells from PBMCs. Every receptor here comes from a man younger than 30 in good health. Some clones in this sample may be carry-over from other donors' samples. Both conserved end residues are part of each CDR3. A D gene is named only where the DNA matches it firmly. Clone size appears in some rows only: once, few, many, or a class for an expanded clone.

size: NA
D: TRBD2
J: TRBJ2-7
V: TRBV27
DNA: TGTGCCAGCAGAGCCTTCGGACTAGCGGGAGGGGTTAGCTACGAGCAGTACTTC
CDR3: CASRAFGLAGGVSYEQYF

size: NA
D: TRBD1
J: TRBJ2-2
V: TRBV2
DNA: TGTGCCAGCAGTGAAGCGACAGGGGGGGCCGGGGAGCTGTTTTTT
CDR3: CASSEATGGAGELFF

size: NA
D: TRBD1
J: TRBJ1-2
V: TRBV10-3
DNA: TGTGCCATCAGTGAGTTAGGACAGGGCATAGCTAACTATGGCTACACCTTC
CDR3: CAISELGQGIANYGYTF

size: NA
D: TRBD2
J: TRBJ2-1
V: TRBV6-5
DNA: TGTGCCAGCAGGTCCGGACTAGCGGGAGTGGAGCAGTTCTTC
CDR3: CASRSGLAGVEQFF

size: NA
D: TRBD2
J: TRBJ2-2
V: TRBV7-3
DNA: TGTGCCAGCAGCAGGACTAGCGGGACGAACACCGGGGAGCTGTTTTTT
CDR3: CASSRTSGTNTGELFF

size: NA
D: TRBD2
J: TRBJ2-7
V: TRBV7-8
DNA: TGTGCCAGCAGCCCCAATAGCGGGACCTACGAGCAGTACTTC
CDR3: CASSPNSGTYEQYF

size: NA
D: TRBD2
J: TRBJ2-3
V: TRBV7-3
DNA: TGTGCCAGCAGCCCGACTAGCGGCACAGATACGCAGTATTTT
CDR3: CASSPTSGTDTQYF

size: NA
D: NA
J: TRBJ2-7
V: TRBV14
DNA: TGTGCCAGCAGCCCCACTGGGGGGCCGGGTCGCGAGCAGTACTTC
CDR3: CASSPTGGPGREQYF

size: NA
D: NA
J: TRBJ1-4
V: TRBV7-2
DNA: TGTGCCAGCAGCTCGACAGCGGGCGGGACTAATGAAAAACTGTTTTTT
CDR3: CASSSTAGGTNEKLFF

size: NA
D: NA
J: TRBJ2-1
V: TRBV7-3
DNA: TGTGCCAGCAGCGGAACCGGGACTCACAATGAGCAGTTCTTC
CDR3: CASSGTGTHNEQFF

size: NA
D: TRBD1
J: TRBJ1-1
V: TRBV27
DNA: TGTGCCACCCTACGGACAGGGGGCTTTGGGAACACTGAAGCTTTCTTT
CDR3: CATLRTGGFGNTEAFF

size: NA
D: NA
J: TRBJ2-3
V: TRBV20-1
DNA: TGCAGTTCGGCAGGAACAGATACGCAGTATTTT
CDR3: CSSAGTDTQYF

size: NA
D: NA
J: TRBJ2-4
V: TRBV7-9
DNA: TGTGCCAGCAGCCACCGCGGGCAGGGAAACATTCAGTACTTC
CDR3: CASSHRGQGNIQYF

size: NA
D: NA
J: TRBJ2-1
V: TRBV2
DNA: TGTGCCAGCAGACCCAACCCTAAGGGCAATGAGCAGTTCTTC
CDR3: CASRPNPKGNEQFF

size: once
D: TRBD2
J: TRBJ2-3
V: TRBV28
DNA: TGTGCCAGCAGTTCGCTGACTAGCGGGAGCACAGATACGCAGTATTTT
CDR3: CASSSLTSGSTDTQYF

size: NA
D: NA
J: TRBJ1-5
V: TRBV5-6
DNA: TGTGCCAGCAGCTTAAGGTCTAATCGGCCCCAGCATTTT
CDR3: CASSLRSNRPQHF

size: NA
D: TRBD1
J: TRBJ1-4
V: TRBV10-1
DNA: TGCGCCAGCAGAAATCTACAGGGGGAAGTGTCTTGGTACACTAATGAAAAACTGTTTTTT
CDR3: CASRNLQGEVSWYTNEKLFF

size: NA
D: TRBD2
J: TRBJ2-1
V: TRBV5-1
DNA: TGCGCCAGCAGCCCCTCGGGACTACGCCACAATGAGCAGTTCTTC
CDR3: CASSPSGLRHNEQFF

size: NA
D: NA
J: TRBJ2-1
V: TRBV5-1
DNA: TGCGCCAGCAGCCCCGCCGGGAGGGGGCGGAATGAGCAGTTCTTC
CDR3: CASSPAGRGRNEQFF

size: NA
D: NA
J: TRBJ1-2
V: TRBV10-3
DNA: TGTGCCATCCGAGCTCGGGACAATAACTATGGCTACACCTTC
CDR3: CAIRARDNNYGYTF

size: NA
D: NA
J: TRBJ2-1
V: TRBV9
DNA: TGTGCCAGCAGCGAGAGGGGGACCCTGAATGAGCAGTTCTTC
CDR3: CASSERGTLNEQFF

size: once
D: NA
J: TRBJ1-1
V: TRBV5-4
DNA: TGTGCCAGCAGCTTTGCAGGCAGAATGAACACTGAAGCTTTCTTT
CDR3: CASSFAGRMNTEAFF

size: NA
D: NA
J: TRBJ1-2
V: TRBV28
DNA: TGTGCCAGCAGTTCACCCACCTATGGCTACACCTTC
CDR3: CASSSPTYGYTF

size: NA
D: NA
J: TRBJ2-7
V: TRBV4-1
DNA: TGCGCCAGCAGCCAAGATCGGGGCAACTACGAGCAGTACTTC
CDR3: CASSQDRGNYEQYF

size: NA
D: TRBD1
J: TRBJ2-1
V: TRBV28
DNA: TGTGCCAGCAGTTTGCCGCGACAGGGGGGAAATGAGCAGTTCTTC
CDR3: CASSLPRQGGNEQFF

size: NA
D: TRBD1
J: TRBJ2-5
V: TRBV5-6
DNA: TGTGCCAGCAGCTGGACAGGGGAGACCCAGTACTTC
CDR3: CASSWTGETQYF

size: NA
D: NA
J: TRBJ2-5
V: TRBV7-8
DNA: TGTGCCAGCAGCTTCAGGGGTTTGGAGACCCAGTACTTC
CDR3: CASSFRGLETQYF

size: NA
D: NA
J: TRBJ1-1
V: TRBV7-2
DNA: TGTGCCAGCACCCGGGACATCAGGAACACTGAAGCTTTCTTT
CDR3: CASTRDIRNTEAFF

size: NA
D: NA
J: TRBJ2-7
V: TRBV30
DNA: TGTGCCTGGAGAGGGTCCCTAAGCAGCTACGAGCAGTACTTC
CDR3: CAWRGSLSSYEQYF

size: NA
D: NA
J: TRBJ1-2
V: TRBV6-6
DNA: TGTGCCGCGGCGGGAGACTATGGCTACACCTTC
CDR3: CAAAGDYGYTF

size: NA
D: NA
J: TRBJ1-2
V: TRBV9
DNA: TGTGCCAGCAGCGTAGAGGTCGGTTGGGGAGATGGCTACACCTTC
CDR3: CASSVEVGWGDGYTF

size: NA
D: NA
J: TRBJ2-7
V: TRBV10-2
DNA: TGCGCCAGCAGGGTGGGACCCGGCTACGAGCAGTACTTC
CDR3: CASRVGPGYEQYF

size: NA
D: NA
J: TRBJ1-2
V: TRBV6-5
DNA: TGTGCCAGCAGGCCCATAAAGGCATATGGCTACACCTTC
CDR3: CASRPIKAYGYTF

size: NA
D: NA
J: TRBJ2-7
V: TRBV5-1
DNA: TGCGCCAGCAGCACCTACGCAGGGGGGACCTACGAGCAGTACTTC
CDR3: CASSTYAGGTYEQYF

size: NA
D: NA
J: TRBJ1-5
V: TRBV6-6
DNA: TGTGCCAGCAGTTTGTCGGATGGCAATCAGCCCCAGCATTTT
CDR3: CASSLSDGNQPQHF

size: once
D: NA
J: TRBJ2-3
V: TRBV14
DNA: TGTGCCAGCAGCCAAGTTTCGACAACAGATACGCAGTATTTT
CDR3: CASSQVSTTDTQYF

size: once
D: NA
J: TRBJ1-1
V: TRBV28
DNA: TGTGCCAGCAGCTCCTCCCCACTTAACACTGAAGCTTTCTTT
CDR3: CASSSSPLNTEAFF

size: NA
D: NA
J: TRBJ1-1
V: TRBV10-3
DNA: TGTGCCACCCGGGGCTCGAGCACTGAAGCTTTCTTT
CDR3: CATRGSSTEAFF

size: NA
D: TRBD1
J: TRBJ2-5
V: TRBV11-2
DNA: TGTGCCAGCAGCTTAAAGGGACAGGACCAAGAGACCCAGTACTTC
CDR3: CASSLKGQDQETQYF

size: NA
D: TRBD1
J: TRBJ2-7
V: TRBV5-1
DNA: TGCGCCAGCAGCTGGGGACAGGGGGCGTACGAGCAGTACTTC
CDR3: CASSWGQGAYEQYF

size: NA
D: TRBD2
J: TRBJ2-3
V: TRBV6-5
DNA: TGTGCCAGCAGGTTAGCGGGAGGTCAGGATACGCAGTATTTT
CDR3: CASRLAGGQDTQYF

size: NA
D: NA
J: TRBJ1-5
V: TRBV28
DNA: TGTGCCAGCAGTTTTTCGGGGGGGAAGCAGCCCCAGCATTTT
CDR3: CASSFSGGKQPQHF

size: NA
D: NA
J: TRBJ1-4
V: TRBV9
DNA: TGTGCCAGCAGCGTGGATGGTGAAAAACTGTTTTTT
CDR3: CASSVDGEKLFF

size: NA
D: NA
J: TRBJ2-7
V: TRBV6-1
DNA: TGTGCCAGCAGCTGGGGAACTGCGTTGGACGAGCAGTACTTC
CDR3: CASSWGTALDEQYF